Presented here are 5 T cell receptor beta chains from one specimen sequenced in a study of shared clonotypes between healthy human individuals. Clones were sequenced by immunoSEQ multiplex PCR, and TCRdb holds only the in-frame ones, with some missing. The sample holds some 96,000 clones; roughly half are singletons and the top ten take more than 13%. The sequenced sample was PBMCs. The source is a woman between 40 and 50 years old in good health. Some clones in this sample may be carry-over from other donors' samples.

The chain has TRBV28 and TRBJ2-3, with 7 bases identical to TRBD2. The CDR3 totals 13 residues. The germline V gene encodes CDR1 MDHEN and CDR2 SYDVKM. The trim removed 8 bases at V and 7 bases at J, leaving 9 bases unmatched. CDR3 amino acids: CASGTTISNTQYF. The CDR3 DNA reads as TGTGCCAGCGGGACTACGATTTCAAATACGCAGTATTTT. Together with reference TRBV28 and TRBJ2-3, the CDR3 gives the full variable domain: DVKVTQSSRYLVKRTGEKVFLECVQDMDHENMFWYRQDPGLGLRLIYFSYDVKMKEKGDIPEGYSVSREKKERFSLILESASTNQTSMYLCASGTTISNTQYFGPGTRLTVL.

The chain uses TRBV28 and TRBJ1-1, with D perhaps TRBD1 (5 bases). The ends were cut back, 2 bases at V and 1 base at J, with 11 bases in the middle. The CDR3 has 15 residues. Germline CDR1 MDHEN, CDR2 SYDVKM. In DNA form, the CDR3 reads TGTGCCAGCAGTTTAACGGCAGGGAGGAACACTGAAGCTTTCTTT. Residues: CASSLTAGRNTEAFF. Full variable domain (remainder filled in from reference TRBV28 and TRBJ1-1): DVKVTQSSRYLVKRTGEKVFLECVQDMDHENMFWYRQDPGLGLRLIYFSYDVKMKEKGDIPEGYSVSREKKERFSLILESASTNQTSMYLCASSLTAGRNTEAFFGQGTRLTVV.

This chain links TRBV6-1 with TRBJ2-4; TRBD1 is a possible D gene (7 bases). The germline V gene encodes CDR1 MNHNS and CDR2 SASEGT. V gave up 1 base and J gave up 3 bases, with 13 bases separating them. The CDR3 loop spans 16 amino acids. CDR3 sequence (DNA): TGTGCCAGCAGTGAAGATGGAGGGGGCGGCAAAAACATTCAGTACTTC. It encodes CASSEDGGGGKNIQYF.

The rearrangement uses TRBV5-4 and TRBJ2-5; D not certain. The CDR3 consists of 13 residues. The germline CDR1 and CDR2 sequences are SGHNT and YYREEE (reference sequence). The V and J ends lost 1 base and 5 bases respectively, with 9 bases between them. The chain's CDR3 is CASSLLGWETQYF. The CDR3 region has the DNA TGTGCCAGCAGCTTGTTGGGGTGGGAGACCCAGTACTTC.

As concerns this clone: It differs at one base from a far larger clone, so likely a read error. Additional DNA sequences in this sample encode the identical CDR3. The V gene is TRBV5-1, the J gene TRBJ2-5; the D call may be TRBD1 or TRBD2 (5 bases each). Judging by the DNA end, TRBJ2-7 fits better; the J call may be wrong. CDR3 size: 17 residues. Germline CDR1 reads SGHRS; CDR2 reads YFSETQ. CDR3 amino acids: CASSPAGTSGNSYEQYF. The DNA for the CDR3 is TGCGCCAGCAGCCCAGCCGGGACCAGCGGAAACTCCTACGAGCAGTACTTC.